This TCR beta chain was captured in a study of blood T cells in healthy people across ages. PCR was performed a second time for about 6 to 12 cycles using a sample-barcoded 5' primer and a J-beta primer mix. From the 5' RACE reads, TCRdb called clonotypes with MiXCR, one entry per CDR3 protein. The table records hundreds of thousands of distinct CDR3 sequences, roughly 64% of them present only once. For every donor, a draw yielded about 10 milliliters of peripheral blood. This CDR3 region has 15 residues. Germline V gene sequence: CDR1 MNHEY, CDR2 SVGAGI. V lost 7 bases and J lost 4, with 20 bases in between. Broader study findings: There was a strong correlation between TCR beta diversity and naive T cell percentage. In older individuals, TCR beta diversity per million T cells was lower, falling roughly linearly with age.

With regard to this clonotype: The antigen is unknown.

Sequencing was performed on blood. The chain recombines TRBV6-5 with TRBJ2-7; possible D gene TRBD2, 5 bases. This sequence originates from a man aged 30 to 45 in good health. The CDR3 DNA follows: TGTGCCAGCACTAAAAGGGCCGGAGGCGATTACGAGCAGTACTTC. Its protein product is CASTKRAGGDYEQYF.